This T cell receptor beta chain was obtained from a study of blood T cell repertoires in COVID-19. Study at large: Samples taken during acute and convalescent COVID-19 were collected in the United States, Italy and Spain. The cDNA or gDNA used as material had been derived from T cells, B-cell-depleted T cells, or PBMCs.

The authors' processing: It was from reference gene primer amplification that nucleated cell counts were estimated. The data were produced by immunoSEQ multiplex PCR, yet TCRdb's version contains in-frame clones alone and is incomplete. The DNA was the basis for D and trimming; V, J and clone size are from that table. Among roughly 150,000 clones listed, approximately 80% were seen once. The CDR3 loop spans 13 amino acids. After removal of 5 bases from V and 6 bases from J, the junction contained 5 bases not matched to a gene. Germline lookup yields CDR1 SGHDT and CDR2 YYEEEE. The chain recombines TRBV5-6 with TRBJ2-1, with TRBD1 identical over 7 bases. This clonotype was obtained from a human donor in a cohort sampled during active COVID-19. Sequenced input: peripheral blood. The CDR3 sequence: CASSSRGLNEQFF. The CDR3 nucleotides are TGTGCCAGCAGTTCTAGGGGGCTCAATGAGCAGTTCTTC.